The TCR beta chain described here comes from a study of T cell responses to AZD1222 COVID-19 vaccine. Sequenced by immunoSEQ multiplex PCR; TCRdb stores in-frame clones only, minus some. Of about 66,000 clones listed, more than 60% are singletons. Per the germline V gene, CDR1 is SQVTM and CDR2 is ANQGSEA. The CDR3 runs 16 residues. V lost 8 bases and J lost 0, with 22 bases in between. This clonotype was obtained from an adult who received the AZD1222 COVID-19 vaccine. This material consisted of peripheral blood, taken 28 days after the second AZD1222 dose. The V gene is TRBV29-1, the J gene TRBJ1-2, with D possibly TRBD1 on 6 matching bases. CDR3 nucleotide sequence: TGCAGCCCCTGGGGGGGGCGGCAACAAGCTAACTATGGCTACACCTTC. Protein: CSPWGGRQQANYGYTF.